The rows below give T cell receptor beta chains drawn from one sample of a study of blood T cells in healthy people across ages. TCRdb re-called the 5' RACE reads with MiXCR, one entry per CDR3 protein. This table holds 700,000 to 900,000 distinct CDR3 sequences, around 24% found once. These same records also appear under a second study, on T cells of mothers and their children.

Sequenced sample: blood. All receptors come from a boy aged 5-17 years in good health. The CDR3 runs from the conserved cysteine through the conserved F or W. Each record gives: V gene, D gene, J gene, clone size, CDR3 protein, CDR3 DNA. D genes are given only for firm matches. Size values are once, few and many counts, or a class for expanded clones, and some rows have none.

>TRBV5-6|NA|TRBJ1-2|NA
CASSFGDRDGYTF
TGTGCCAGCAGCTTTGGGGACCGAGATGGCTACACCTTC
>TRBV4-1|NA|TRBJ2-5|NA
CAGSQVRGETQYF
TGCGCCGGCAGCCAAGTAAGGGGGGAGACCCAGTACTTC
>TRBV3-1|TRBD2|TRBJ2-5|few
CASSQATSAQETQYF
TGTGCCAGCAGCCAGGCGACTAGCGCCCAAGAGACCCAGTACTTC
>TRBV9|NA|TRBJ2-3|NA
CATSTGRTDTQYF
TGTGCCACCAGCACAGGGAGAACAGATACGCAGTATTTT
>TRBV29-1|NA|TRBJ1-3|NA
CSALRGNTIYF
TGCAGCGCCCTACGTGGAAACACCATATATTTT
>TRBV4-1|NA|TRBJ2-5|few
CASSRKGSIQETQYF
TGCGCCAGCAGCCGAAAAGGATCGATTCAAGAGACCCAGTACTTC
>TRBV28|NA|TRBJ1-2|few
CASARGGSNYGYTF
TGTGCCAGCGCCCGGGGGGGATCTAACTATGGCTACACCTTC
>TRBV11-2|NA|TRBJ1-1|NA
CASSLIRAPAFF
TGTGCCAGCAGCCTCATCCGGGCCCCGGCTTTCTTT
>TRBV6-1|NA|TRBJ1-3|NA
CASSGFASSGNTIYF
TGTGCCAGCAGTGGGTTCGCGAGCTCTGGAAACACCATATATTTT
>TRBV2|NA|TRBJ2-5|NA
CASKRANSQETQYF
TGTGCCAGCAAACGGGCTAACTCACAAGAGACCCAGTACTTC
>TRBV14|NA|TRBJ2-5|many
CASSQGFQETQYF
TGTGCCAGCAGCCAAGGGTTCCAAGAGACCCAGTACTTC
>TRBV20-1|TRBD1|TRBJ2-1|few
CSARRTGNEQFF
TGCAGTGCGAGGCGGACAGGCAATGAGCAGTTCTTC
>TRBV7-9|NA|TRBJ2-5|NA
CASSLEEGWFETQYF
TGTGCCAGCAGCTTAGAGGAGGGCTGGTTTGAGACCCAGTACTTC
>TRBV2|TRBD2|TRBJ2-1|NA
CASRLTSGYYNEQFF
TGTGCCAGCAGACTTACTAGCGGATACTACAATGAGCAGTTCTTC
>TRBV7-3|TRBD1|TRBJ1-1|NA
CASSLGTAPNTEAFF
TGTGCCAGCAGCCTAGGGACAGCTCCGAACACTGAAGCTTTCTTT
>TRBV3-1|NA|TRBJ1-1|NA
CASSQTEGGGEAFF
TGTGCCAGCAGCCAAACGGAGGGCGGGGGTGAAGCTTTCTTT
>TRBV11-2|NA|TRBJ2-2|few
CASSLGRGWGQERGELFF
TGTGCCAGCAGCTTAGGTCGTGGTTGGGGTCAAGAGCGCGGGGAGCTGTTTTTT
>TRBV10-1|NA|TRBJ1-2|NA
CASSADLPYGYTF
TGCGCCAGCAGTGCTGATCTACCCTATGGCTACACCTTC
>TRBV20-1|NA|TRBJ2-3|NA
CSARMRLEFGTQYF
TGCAGTGCTAGGATGAGACTAGAGTTTGGTACGCAGTATTTT
>TRBV6-5|NA|TRBJ1-2|NA
CASLSAGSSYGYTF
TGTGCCAGCCTCTCGGCAGGAAGTAGCTATGGCTACACCTTC
>TRBV3-1|NA|TRBJ2-7|NA
CASSRQVSSYEQYF
TGTGCCAGCAGCCGGCAGGTTAGCTCCTACGAGCAGTACTTC
>TRBV2|NA|TRBJ2-2|NA
CASREENTGELFF
TGTGCCAGCAGAGAGGAAAACACCGGGGAGCTGTTTTTT
>TRBV11-2|NA|TRBJ2-6|few
CASSLSDPGGANVLTF
TGTGCCAGCAGCTTGAGTGATCCAGGTGGGGCCAACGTCCTGACTTTC
>TRBV5-5|NA|TRBJ2-7|many
CASSLDTPYEQYF
TGTGCCAGCAGCTTGGACACACCCTACGAGCAGTACTTC
>TRBV5-1|TRBD1|TRBJ1-6|NA
CASKEGARSPLHF
TGCGCCAGCAAGGAGGGGGCGAGATCACCCCTCCACTTT
>TRBV20-1|NA|TRBJ2-5|few
CSARARGPKETQYF
TGCAGTGCCCGCGCAAGGGGACCTAAAGAGACCCAGTACTTC
>TRBV10-3|TRBD1|TRBJ1-4|few
CAISEGQGGKLFF
TGTGCCATCAGTGAGGGACAGGGAGGAAAACTGTTTTTT
>TRBV4-1|TRBD2|TRBJ2-1|NA
CASSQDRASGGLYNGQFF
TGCGCCAGCAGCCAAGATCGGGCTAGCGGGGGCCTTTACAATGGGCAGTTCTTC
>TRBV15|NA|TRBJ2-7|NA
CATSPQPAGGISYEQYF
TGTGCCACCAGCCCTCAGCCCGCAGGGGGGATTTCCTACGAGCAGTACTTC
>TRBV29-1|TRBD1|TRBJ1-2|few
CSAGQGSGDYGYTF
TGCAGCGCTGGACAGGGGAGTGGCGACTATGGCTACACCTTC
>TRBV9|NA|TRBJ1-1|NA
CASSENREGTEAFF
TGTGCCAGCAGCGAAAACAGGGAGGGAACTGAAGCTTTCTTT